These 2 T cell receptor beta chains originate from one sample sequenced in a study of blood T cell repertoires in COVID-19. The table came from immunoSEQ multiplex PCR; TCRdb's copy has only in-frame clones and leaves some out. The profile covers over 70,000 clones, with under 90% appearing a single time and 18% taken by the ten largest. Sequenced sample: peripheral blood. The source of these receptors is a man aged 70 or older who had recovered from COVID-19.

The chain has TRBV9 and TRBJ2-7; D ambiguous. The CDR3 runs 17 residues. The germline V gene has CDR1 SGDLS and CDR2 YYNGEE. Trimming cost V 2 bases and J 4 bases, with 22 bases left between them. The CDR3 is CASSVGRQIAGSYEQYF. In DNA form, the CDR3 reads TGTGCCAGCAGCGTGGGCCGGCAAATCGCTGGATCATACGAGCAGTACTTC. Full variable domain (remainder filled in from reference TRBV9 and TRBJ2-7): DSGVTQTPKHLITATGQRVTLRCSPRSGDLSVYWYQQSLDQGLQFLIQYYNGEERAKGNILERFSAQQFPDLHSELNLSSLELGDSALYFCASSVGRQIAGSYEQYFGPGTRLTVT.

The chain is built from TRBV7-9 and TRBJ2-2; 10 bases are a match to TRBD2. This CDR3 has 17 residues. J gave up 4 bases and V 1 base, and 6 bases lay outside the gene matches. Germline V gene lookup returns CDR1 SEHNR and CDR2 FQNEAQ (reference sequence). The CDR3 loop reads CASSLGQGTSATGELFF. The CDR3 DNA follows: TGTGCCAGCAGCTTAGGTCAGGGGACTAGCGCCACCGGGGAGCTGTTTTTT. The full variable domain, rest sourced from reference TRBV7-9 and TRBJ2-2, is DTGVSQNPRHKITKRGQNVTFRCDPISEHNRLYWYRQTLGQGPEFLTYFQNEAQLEKSRLLSDRFSAERPKGSFSTLEIQRTEQGDSAMYLCASSLGQGTSATGELFFGEGSRLTVL.